These T cell receptor beta chains were read from a single sample in a study of T cells after yellow fever vaccination. TCRdb reanalysed the 5' RACE reads using MiXCR and keeps one entry per CDR3 protein. This sample has around 88,000 distinct CDR3 sequences; roughly 15% occur once, and the top ten carry approximately 23%. The sequences come from CD8+ T cells not binding an NS4B(214-222) dextramer, sorted from PBMCs, collected around 3 weeks after the first yellow fever vaccination. The origin of the receptors is a man younger than 35 who received the YFV17D yellow fever vaccine. Each CDR3 is given with its conserved first and last residue. Each record gives: D gene, clone size, V gene, J gene, CDR3 protein, CDR3 DNA. A D gene is named only where the DNA matches it firmly. Size is omitted from some rows. Given values are once, few, many or a class for expanded clones.

D: TRBD1; size: few; V: TRBV19; J: TRBJ1-2; CDR3: CASNYVGTGGDPDYGYTF; DNA: TGTGCCAGTAATTACGTAGGGACAGGGGGCGATCCGGACTATGGCTACACCTTC
D: NA; size: few; V: TRBV2; J: TRBJ1-2; CDR3: CAPEAEGYTF; DNA: TGTGCGCCGGAGGCGGAAGGCTACACCTTC
D: NA; size: few; V: TRBV20-1; J: TRBJ2-5; CDR3: CSARKRGKKETQYF; DNA: TGCAGTGCTAGAAAGAGGGGCAAGAAGGAGACCCAGTACTTC
D: NA; size: NA; V: TRBV12-3/TRBV12-4; J: TRBJ2-1; CDR3: CASSSDRGNEQFF; DNA: TGTGCCAGCAGTTCGGACAGAGGCAATGAGCAGTTCTTC
D: NA; size: NA; V: TRBV20-1; J: TRBJ2-3; CDR3: CSARVPVAKRPTDTQYF; DNA: TGCAGTGCTAGAGTACCAGTAGCGAAACGGCCCACAGATACGCAGTATTTT
D: NA; size: few; V: TRBV7-2; J: TRBJ2-1; CDR3: CASSYHRDPYNEQFF; DNA: TGTGCCAGCAGCTACCACCGGGACCCCTACAATGAGCAGTTCTTC
D: NA; size: NA; V: TRBV6-5; J: TRBJ2-5; CDR3: CASSYPRAGHETQYF; DNA: TGTGCCAGCAGTTACCCGAGGGCAGGGCACGAGACCCAGTACTTC
D: TRBD1; size: few; V: TRBV5-1; J: TRBJ2-4; CDR3: CASSLAGTGKHLAKNIQYF; DNA: TGCGCCAGCAGCTTGGCCGGGACAGGGAAACATCTAGCCAAAAACATTCAGTACTTC
D: TRBD2; size: NA; V: TRBV9; J: TRBJ2-3; CDR3: CASSVEGLAGPDTQYF; DNA: TGTGCCAGCAGCGTAGAAGGACTAGCGGGGCCAGATACGCAGTATTTT
D: NA; size: many; V: TRBV4-1; J: TRBJ2-2; CDR3: CASREVTPHTGELFF; DNA: TGCGCCAGCAGGGAAGTAACTCCTCACACCGGGGAGCTGTTTTTT
D: TRBD1; size: few; V: TRBV12-3/TRBV12-4; J: TRBJ1-2; CDR3: CASSGTGTADYGYTF; DNA: TGTGCCAGCAGTGGTACTGGGACAGCCGACTATGGCTACACCTTC
D: NA; size: few; V: TRBV10-2; J: TRBJ2-1; CDR3: CASRVSSYNEQFF; DNA: TGCGCCAGCAGGGTAAGCTCCTACAATGAGCAGTTCTTC
D: NA; size: NA; V: TRBV7-2; J: TRBJ1-5; CDR3: CASSLVRQPQHF; DNA: TGTGCCAGCAGCTTAGTGCGGCAGCCCCAGCATTTT
D: NA; size: few; V: TRBV7-9; J: TRBJ2-3; CDR3: CFQGDTQYF; DNA: TGTTTTCAGGGAGATACGCAGTATTTT
D: NA; size: many; V: TRBV4-2; J: TRBJ2-7; CDR3: CASKVGMGSYEQYF; DNA: TGTGCCAGCAAGGTGGGGATGGGCTCCTACGAGCAGTACTTC
D: NA; size: many; V: TRBV4-1; J: TRBJ1-1; CDR3: CASSPREVTEAFF; DNA: TGCGCCAGCAGCCCCCGGGAGGTCACTGAAGCTTTCTTT
D: TRBD2; size: few; V: TRBV28; J: TRBJ2-3; CDR3: CASSLSSGGGDTQYF; DNA: TGTGCCAGCAGTTTATCATCGGGGGGAGGAGATACGCAGTATTTT
D: NA; size: NA; V: TRBV27; J: TRBJ1-4; CDR3: CASSPITPPGRELFF; DNA: TGTGCCAGCAGTCCCATAACCCCACCGGGCAGGGAACTGTTTTTT
D: NA; size: once; V: TRBV5-1; J: TRBJ2-7; CDR3: CASSLGLRESKYEQYF; DNA: TGCGCCAGCAGCTTGGGTTTACGGGAAAGTAAGTACGAGCAGTACTTC
D: NA; size: NA; V: TRBV11-2; J: TRBJ2-4; CDR3: CASSFPHTGLKNIQYF; DNA: TGTGCCAGCAGCTTCCCCCACACAGGGCTGAAAAACATTCAGTACTTC
D: NA; size: NA; V: TRBV11-2; J: TRBJ1-3; CDR3: CASSQGGQLPPSGNTIYF; DNA: TGTGCCAGCAGCCAAGGGGGACAACTTCCGCCCTCTGGAAACACCATATATTTT
D: TRBD2; size: NA; V: TRBV7-2; J: TRBJ2-3; CDR3: CASSPWTSGTSTDTQYF; DNA: TGTGCCAGCAGCCCTTGGACTAGCGGGACTAGCACAGATACGCAGTATTTT
D: NA; size: few; V: TRBV7-9; J: TRBJ1-4; CDR3: CATSPPWGGNEKLFF; DNA: TGTGCCACAAGCCCTCCGTGGGGGGGAAATGAAAAACTGTTTTTT
D: NA; size: many; V: TRBV7-9; J: TRBJ2-1; CDR3: CASSLRNEQFF; DNA: TGTGCCAGCAGCCTCCGCAATGAGCAGTTCTTC
D: NA; size: NA; V: TRBV27; J: TRBJ2-5; CDR3: CASTPYWKGEETQYF; DNA: TGTGCCAGCACCCCGTATTGGAAAGGGGAAGAGACCCAGTACTTC
D: NA; size: NA; V: TRBV15; J: TRBJ1-5; CDR3: CATSREWAAPFNQPQHF; DNA: TGTGCCACCAGCAGAGAATGGGCCGCACCGTTCAATCAGCCCCAGCATTTT
D: TRBD2; size: few; V: TRBV7-2; J: TRBJ2-2; CDR3: CGETSGGPNTGELFF; DNA: TGTGGGGAAACTAGCGGGGGGCCGAACACCGGGGAGCTGTTTTTT
D: TRBD1; size: NA; V: TRBV12-3/TRBV12-4; J: TRBJ1-4; CDR3: CASSFYGTGRELFF; DNA: TGTGCCAGCAGTTTCTACGGGACAGGGAGAGAACTGTTTTTT
D: NA; size: few; V: TRBV6-1; J: TRBJ2-7; CDR3: CASRPGQSYEQYF; DNA: TGTGCCAGCAGGCCAGGACAGTCGTACGAGCAGTACTTC
D: NA; size: few; V: TRBV12-3/TRBV12-4; J: TRBJ2-2; CDR3: CASTVTNTGELFF; DNA: TGTGCCAGCACGGTCACGAACACCGGGGAGCTGTTTTTT
D: NA; size: few; V: TRBV7-2; J: TRBJ2-1; CDR3: CASSLGLNEQFF; DNA: TGTGCCAGCAGCTTAGGGTTGAATGAGCAGTTCTTC
D: TRBD2; size: few; V: TRBV19; J: TRBJ2-3; CDR3: CASSLIAGEYTDTQYF; DNA: TGTGCCAGTAGTCTGATAGCGGGGGAGTACACAGATACGCAGTATTTT
D: NA; size: NA; V: TRBV19; J: TRBJ1-5; CDR3: CASSIGTGGNQPQHF; DNA: TGTGCCAGTAGTATAGGAACCGGGGGCAATCAGCCCCAGCATTTT
D: NA; size: NA; V: TRBV5-6; J: TRBJ2-1; CDR3: CASSLPYNEQFF; DNA: TGTGCCAGCAGCCTTCCCTACAATGAGCAGTTCTTC
D: TRBD1; size: few; V: TRBV27; J: TRBJ2-5; CDR3: CASSNRDRGPGETQYF; DNA: TGTGCCAGCTCAAACCGGGACAGGGGGCCGGGAGAGACCCAGTACTTC
D: NA; size: many; V: TRBV2; J: TRBJ1-1; CDR3: CASRYGITEAFF; DNA: TGTGCCAGCCGATACGGGATCACTGAAGCTTTCTTT
D: NA; size: NA; V: TRBV12-3/TRBV12-4; J: TRBJ1-1; CDR3: CASSLFSGTEAFF; DNA: TGTGCCAGCAGTTTGTTCAGCGGGACTGAAGCTTTCTTT
D: TRBD2; size: once; V: TRBV4-2; J: TRBJ2-5; CDR3: CASSQDWGGETQYF; DNA: TGTGCCAGCAGCCAAGATTGGGGGGGGGAGACCCAGTACTTC
D: NA; size: few; V: TRBV5-4; J: TRBJ1-2; CDR3: CASSFGGWNGYTF; DNA: TGTGCCAGCAGCTTTGGCGGGTGGAATGGCTACACCTTC
D: TRBD2; size: many; V: TRBV5-1; J: TRBJ2-1; CDR3: CASSPLTSGVSSYNEQFF; DNA: TGCGCCAGCAGCCCATTGACTAGCGGGGTATCCTCCTACAATGAGCAGTTCTTC
D: NA; size: NA; V: TRBV3-1; J: TRBJ1-1; CDR3: CASSQGNAEAFF; DNA: TGTGCCAGCAGCCAAGGAAACGCTGAAGCTTTCTTT
D: NA; size: few; V: TRBV19; J: TRBJ2-2; CDR3: CASSIPTADPNTGELFF; DNA: TGTGCCAGTAGTATACCGACAGCTGACCCGAACACCGGGGAGCTGTTTTTT
D: NA; size: many; V: TRBV12-3/TRBV12-4; J: TRBJ2-2; CDR3: CASSFSGELFF; DNA: TGTGCCAGCAGTTTCAGCGGGGAGCTGTTTTTT